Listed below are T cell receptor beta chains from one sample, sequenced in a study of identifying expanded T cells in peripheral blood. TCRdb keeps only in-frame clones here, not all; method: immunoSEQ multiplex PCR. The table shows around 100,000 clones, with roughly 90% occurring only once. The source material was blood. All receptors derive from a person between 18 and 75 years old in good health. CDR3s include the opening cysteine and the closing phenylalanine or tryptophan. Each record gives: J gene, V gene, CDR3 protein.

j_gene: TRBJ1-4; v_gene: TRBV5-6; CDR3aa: CASSETTEKLFF
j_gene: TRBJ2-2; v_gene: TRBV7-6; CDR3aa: CASSWEGAWELFF
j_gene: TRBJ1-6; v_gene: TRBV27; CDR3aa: CASSFDRTPNSPLHF
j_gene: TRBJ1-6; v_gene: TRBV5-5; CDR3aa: CASSLPQSPLHF
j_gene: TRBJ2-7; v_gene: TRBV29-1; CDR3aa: CSVEVSSYEQYF
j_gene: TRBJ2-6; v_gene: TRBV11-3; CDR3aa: CASSATGKASGANVLTF
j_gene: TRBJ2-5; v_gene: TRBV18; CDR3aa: CASSPQGEETQYF
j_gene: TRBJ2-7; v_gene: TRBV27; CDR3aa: CASSLGTGGSFEQYF
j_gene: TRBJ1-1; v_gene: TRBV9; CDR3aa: CASSPTGRGSEAFF
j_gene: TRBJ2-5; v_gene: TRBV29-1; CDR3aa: CSVEDLGPAETQYF
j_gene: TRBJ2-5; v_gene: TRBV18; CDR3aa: CASSPGQGVKAETQYF
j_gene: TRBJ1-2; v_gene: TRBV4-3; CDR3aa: CASRATNTLYGYTF
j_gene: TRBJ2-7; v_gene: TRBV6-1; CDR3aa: CASTDRANYEQYF
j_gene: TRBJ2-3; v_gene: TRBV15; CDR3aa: CATSLRLSTDTQYF
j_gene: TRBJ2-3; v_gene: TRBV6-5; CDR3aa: CASTLRGQSDTQYF
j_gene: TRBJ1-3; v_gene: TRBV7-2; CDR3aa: CASSLRTVSGNTIYF
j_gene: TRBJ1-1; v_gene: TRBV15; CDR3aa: CATSPRTNTEAFF
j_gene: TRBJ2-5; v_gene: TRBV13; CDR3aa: CASSSLSGLAGRARQETQYF
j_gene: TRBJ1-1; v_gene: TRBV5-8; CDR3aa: CASSSPGNRRNTEAFF
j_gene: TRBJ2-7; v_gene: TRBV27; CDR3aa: CASSLSRGRHYEQYF
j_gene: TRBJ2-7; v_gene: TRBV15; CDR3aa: CATSRDEGGKQYF
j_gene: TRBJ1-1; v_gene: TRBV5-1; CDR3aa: CASSLSGASNTEAFF
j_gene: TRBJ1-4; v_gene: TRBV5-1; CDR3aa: CASSLEGTGTEKLFF
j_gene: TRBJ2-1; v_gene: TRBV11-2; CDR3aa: CASSSRLAGGQGNRDEQFF
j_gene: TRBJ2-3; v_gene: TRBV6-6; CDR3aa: CASSYPGDTQYF
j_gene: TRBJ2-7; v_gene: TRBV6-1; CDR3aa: CASEGLPSYEQYF
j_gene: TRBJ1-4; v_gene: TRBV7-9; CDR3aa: CASSSQITGATNEKLFF
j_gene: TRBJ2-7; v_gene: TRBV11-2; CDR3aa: CASSSGTSYEQYF
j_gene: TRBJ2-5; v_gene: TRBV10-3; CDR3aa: CAISESGAEETQYF
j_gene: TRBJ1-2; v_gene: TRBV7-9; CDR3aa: CASSFKGGGRTNYGYTF
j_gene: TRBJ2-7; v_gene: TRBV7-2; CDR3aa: CASSLSSRLSQGWQYF
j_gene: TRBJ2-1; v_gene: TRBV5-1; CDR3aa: CASSLGGGRDEQFF
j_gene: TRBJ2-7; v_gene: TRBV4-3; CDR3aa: CASSQNKNYEQYF
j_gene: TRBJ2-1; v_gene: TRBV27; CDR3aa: CASSFGGGTYNEQFF
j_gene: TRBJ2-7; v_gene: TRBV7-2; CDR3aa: CASSLEAGGHYEQYF
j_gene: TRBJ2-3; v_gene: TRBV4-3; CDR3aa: CASSLSTGSADTQYF
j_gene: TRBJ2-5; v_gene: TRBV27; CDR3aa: CASSATSGETQYF
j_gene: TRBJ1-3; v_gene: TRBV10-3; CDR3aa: CAISESRVGISGAGNTIYF
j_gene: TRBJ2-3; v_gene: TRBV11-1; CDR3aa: CASSFPRQLTSEDTQYF
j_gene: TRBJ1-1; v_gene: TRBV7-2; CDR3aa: CASSLDPPGRTEAFF
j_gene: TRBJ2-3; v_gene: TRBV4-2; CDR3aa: CASSQAPGQVADTQYF
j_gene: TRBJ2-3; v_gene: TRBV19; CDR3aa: CASSPRGGWGSTDTQYF
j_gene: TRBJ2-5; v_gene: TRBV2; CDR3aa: CASKKGRGSETQYF
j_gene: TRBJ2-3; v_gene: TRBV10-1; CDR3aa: CASSGTLRGDTQYF
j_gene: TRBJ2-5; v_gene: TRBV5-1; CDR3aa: CASRGGRDLTGEETQYF
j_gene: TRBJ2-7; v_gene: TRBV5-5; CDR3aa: CASSSGFREQYF